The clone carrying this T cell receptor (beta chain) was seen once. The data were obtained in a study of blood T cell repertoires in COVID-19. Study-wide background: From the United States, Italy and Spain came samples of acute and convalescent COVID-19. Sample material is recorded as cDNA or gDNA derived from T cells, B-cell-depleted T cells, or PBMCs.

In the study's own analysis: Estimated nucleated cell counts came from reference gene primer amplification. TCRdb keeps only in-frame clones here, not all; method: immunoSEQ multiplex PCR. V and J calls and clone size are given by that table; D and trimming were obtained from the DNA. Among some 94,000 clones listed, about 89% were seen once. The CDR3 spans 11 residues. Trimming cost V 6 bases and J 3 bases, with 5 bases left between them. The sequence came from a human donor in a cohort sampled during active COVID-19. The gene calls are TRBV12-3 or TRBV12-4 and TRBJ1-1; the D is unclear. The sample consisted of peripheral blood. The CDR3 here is CASSQDTEAFF. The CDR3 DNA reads TGTGCCAGCAGCCAGGACACTGAAGCTTTCTTT.